Shown below are 12 T cell receptor beta chains from a single sample sequenced in a study of T cell changes during pregnancy in multiple sclerosis. Libraries were prepared by immunoSEQ multiplex PCR; TCRdb keeps only in-frame clonotypes and omits some of them. This table has 51,000 or so clones, 93% appearing once. The sample was peripheral blood, taken in the second trimester of pregnancy. These receptors originate from a female donor with multiple sclerosis, enrolled in a pregnancy study.

This chain links TRBV5-1 with TRBJ2-7; 8 nucleotides match TRBD2. Germline CDR1 SGHRS, CDR2 YFSETQ. The CDR3 is 12 residues long. Germline trimming cut 1 base from V and 6 bases from J; bases unmatched to any gene: 0. The CDR3 bases are TGCGCCAGCAGCTTGCGGGGGGGCGAGCAGTACTTC. Protein: CASSLRGGEQYF.

The chain carries TRBV5-4 and TRBJ2-2; D unclear. CDR1 and CDR2 from the germline V gene are SGHNT and YYREEE (reference sequence). This CDR3 spans 13 amino acids. Trimming shortened V by 3 bases and J by 4 bases, and 7 bases separated the two germline ends. The CDR3 loop is CASSSRATGELFF. The CDR3 region has the DNA TGTGCCAGCAGCTCGAGAGCCACCGGGGAGCTGTTTTTT.

This clone has only a few counts. Here the CDR3 reads CASSPDRVEEKLFF. CDR3 in DNA: TGCGCCAGCAGCCCAGACAGGGTTGAGGAAAAACTGTTTTTT. This chain joins TRBV5-1 and TRBJ1-4, with 7 bases that match TRBD1. The CDR3 sequence is 14 residues long. Germline trimming cut 4 bases from V and 8 bases from J; bases unmatched to any gene: 8. Germline assignment: CDR1 SGHRS and CDR2 YFSETQ.

The CDR3 here is CASSPKTGKQFF. CDR3 DNA sequence: TGTGCCAGTAGTCCCAAAACAGGGAAGCAGTTCTTC. The genes are TRBV19 and TRBJ2-1, with a tentative D call TRBD1 (6 bases). Trimming cost V 5 bases and J 11 bases, with 13 bases left between them. Germline lookup yields CDR1 LNHDA and CDR2 SQIVND (reference sequence). The CDR3 covers 12 residues.

V and J are TRBV11-1 and TRBJ2-2; 7 bases match TRBD1. In germline, CDR1 is SGHAT, CDR2 FQDESV (reference sequence). V trimming: 5 bases; J trimming: 0 bases; junction bases outside the gene matches: 3. The CDR3 spans 15 residues. The CDR3 sequence is CASSLGTANTGELFF. CDR3 in DNA: TGTGCCAGCAGCCTAGGGACAGCGAACACCGGGGAGCTGTTTTTT.

The rearrangement links TRBV5-4 to TRBJ1-1; D is ambiguous. Trimming removed 1 base from V and 7 bases from J, with 5 bases in between. The CDR3 contains 11 residues. CDR1 and CDR2 (germline): SGHNT, YYREEE (reference sequence). The DNA of the CDR3 is TGTGCCAGCAGCTTGAACGGTGAAGCTTTCTTT. Translating gives CASSLNGEAFF. Full variable domain (outside the CDR3, taken from reference TRBV5-4 and TRBJ1-1): ETGVTQSPTHLIKTRGQQVTLRCSSQSGHNTVSWYQQALGQGPQFIFQYYREEENGRGNFPPRFSGLQFPNYSSELNVNALELDDSALYLCASSLNGEAFFGQGTRLTVV.

This chain uses TRBV29-1 with TRBJ1-1; TRBD1 matches 9 bases. This CDR3 has 14 amino acids. With 7 bases clipped from V and 8 bases from J, the junction kept 14 bases outside the gene matches. Germline assignment: CDR1 SQVTM and CDR2 ANQGSEA. CDR3 residues: CSAEGGTGIGEAFF. The CDR3, as DNA: TGCAGCGCCGAGGGGGGGACAGGGATCGGGGAAGCTTTCTTT.

Of note for this clone: The junction departs from germline at one end; a sequencing error may be responsible. The chain couples TRBV19 to TRBJ1-5; D gene unclear. The germline CDR1 and CDR2 sequences are LNHDA and SQIVND (reference sequence). This CDR3 is 17 amino acids long. The CDR3 reads CASSILLDPDINKPQHF. CDR3 DNA sequence: TGTGCCAGTAGTATCCTACTTGATCCCGATATCAATAAGCCCCAGCATTTT.

V usage is TRBV7-2 and J usage is TRBJ2-1; 10 nucleotides agree with TRBD2. V trimming: 7 bases; J trimming: 5 bases; junction bases outside the gene matches: 8. This CDR3 spans 15 amino acids. CDR1 is SGHTA and CDR2 is FQGNSA in the germline V gene. This CDR3 reads CASNNAGTSDNEQFF. CDR3 in DNA: TGTGCCAGCAACAATGCCGGGACTAGCGACAATGAGCAGTTCTTC.

The V gene is TRBV4-3, the J gene TRBJ2-7; maybe TRBD1 (5 bases). Germline V gene sequence: CDR1 LGHNA, CDR2 YSLEER. The CDR3 is 13 residues long. The germline V and J ends were trimmed by 1 base and 7 bases, with 11 bases remaining between them. The CDR3 here is CASSQVWGVEQYF. The CDR3 DNA reads as TGCGCCAGCAGCCAAGTTTGGGGCGTAGAGCAGTACTTC.

V and J are TRBV27 and TRBJ2-4, with D unclear. The CDR3 extends over 14 amino acids. CDR1 is MNHEY and CDR2 is SMNVEV in the germline V gene (reference sequence). V dropped 5 bases and J dropped 0 bases, with 8 bases sitting between them. The CDR3 bases are TGTGCCAGCAGTACAGCCCTAGCCAAAAACATTCAGTACTTC. Its translation: CASSTALAKNIQYF.

The rearrangement links TRBV5-1 to TRBJ2-1, with D maybe TRBD2 (5 bases). Looked up from germline, CDR1 is SGHRS and CDR2 is YFSETQ. The CDR3 has 13 amino acids. V was pared by 5 bases and J by 4 bases, with 10 bases between. The CDR3, as DNA: TGCGCCAGCAGTTCGGACTCTTACAATGAGCAGTTCTTC. Amino acids: CASSSDSYNEQFF. The full variable domain, in which reference TRBV5-1 and TRBJ2-1 provide the parts outside the CDR3, is KAGVTQTPRYLIKTRGQQVTLSCSPISGHRSVSWYQQTPGQGLQFLFEYFSETQRNKGNFPGRFSGRQFSNSRSEMNVSTLELGDSALYLCASSSDSYNEQFFGPGTRLTVL.